Detailed here is one T cell receptor beta chain. In the original workflow: How many nucleated cells were present was estimated from reference gene primer amplification. This table comes from immunoSEQ multiplex PCR, and its TCRdb copy is limited to in-frame clones, with some not included. V and J calls and clone size are as listed in that table; D and trimming were resolved from the DNA. The data show 150,000 to 200,000 clones, with roughly 85% seen just once and approximately 10% held by the top ten. The sample is drawn from a study of blood T cell repertoires in COVID-19. Study-level background: Specimens from acute and convalescent COVID-19 originated in the United States, Italy and Spain.

In germline, CDR1 is SGHVS, CDR2 FQNEAQ. There are 15 residues in the CDR3. The J segment lost 3 bases and the V segment lost 4 bases, leaving 4 bases of the junction unmatched. The material sequenced was peripheral blood. This TCR was sampled from a woman older than 75 with active or convalescent COVID-19. This chain connects TRBV7-8 to TRBJ2-1; 9 bases fit TRBD2. The CDR3 bases are TGTGCCAGCAGCTCGACTAGCGGCGTCTACAATGAGCAGTTCTTC. This codes for CASSSTSGVYNEQFF.